Presented here are 14 T cell receptor beta chains from one specimen sequenced in a study of blood T cell repertoires in COVID-19. Some clones are missing from TCRdb's copy, which holds only in-frame ones; the method was immunoSEQ multiplex PCR. The table shows about 100,000 clones, with about four fifths occurring only once. Sequencing was carried out using peripheral blood. The receptor source for this set is a human donor in a cohort sampled during active COVID-19.

V gene TRBV27 combines with J gene TRBJ2-2; TRBD1 aligns across 7 bases. The CDR3 runs 18 residues. The germline V gene has CDR1 MNHEY and CDR2 SMNVEV (reference sequence). The ends lost 5 bases at V and 7 bases at J; junction bases unmatched: 19. CDR3 DNA: TGTGCCAGCAGTCCTATCCTGGTTACAGGGGATTTTAACGGGGAGCTGTTTTTT. This codes for CASSPILVTGDFNGELFF.

The rearrangement uses TRBV19 and TRBJ1-5; maybe TRBD1 (6 bases). The CDR3 runs to 14 residues. The germline gives CDR1 LNHDA, CDR2 SQIVND (reference sequence). V gave up 5 bases and J gave up 6 bases, with 14 bases separating them. The CDR3 bases are TGTGCCAGTAGTCTGAGGGGGGGCAGTCAGCCCCAGCATTTT. Amino acids: CASSLRGGSQPQHF.

The rearrangement links TRBV11-1 to TRBJ2-7; 7 nucleotides agree with TRBD1. This CDR3 is built from 15 residues. J gave up 2 bases and V 5 bases, and 9 bases lay outside the gene matches. CDR1 and CDR2 from the germline V gene are SGHAT and FQDESV (reference sequence). The CDR3 DNA follows: TGTGCCAGCAGCGAACAGGGGACCCTTCCCTACGAGCAGTACTTC. Translated, it gives CASSEQGTLPYEQYF. Filled out from reference TRBV11-1 and TRBJ2-7, the complete variable domain reads EAEVAQSPRYKITEKSQAVAFWCDPISGHATLYWYRQILGQGPELLVQFQDESVVDDSQLPKDRFSAERLKGVDSTLKIQPAELGDSAMYLCASSEQGTLPYEQYFGPGTRLTVT.

V usage is TRBV9 and J usage is TRBJ2-1; D might be TRBD2 (6 bases). CDR1 and CDR2 (germline): SGDLS, YYNGEE. The V gene lost 0 bases and the J gene lost 6 bases, with 13 bases spanning the gap. CDR3 length equals 15 residues. The CDR3 reads CASSVELASGNEQFF. The CDR3 DNA sequence: TGTGCCAGCAGCGTAGAACTAGCCTCGGGCAATGAGCAGTTCTTC. Complete variable domain (other parts from reference TRBV9 and TRBJ2-1): DSGVTQTPKHLITATGQRVTLRCSPRSGDLSVYWYQQSLDQGLQFLIQYYNGEERAKGNILERFSAQQFPDLHSELNLSSLELGDSALYFCASSVELASGNEQFFGPGTRLTVL.

The chain joins TRBV10-3 to TRBJ2-1, with 8 bases that match TRBD1. Trimming cost V 4 bases and J 7 bases; bases outside gene matches: 6. CDR3 length equals 14 residues. Germline-derived CDR1 and CDR2 are ENHRY and SYGVKD. CDR3 nucleotide sequence: TGTGCCATCAGTGGGACAGGGATCGTGAATGAGCAGTTCTTC. This codes for CAISGTGIVNEQFF.

V gene TRBV6-2 or TRBV6-3 combines with J gene TRBJ1-4; 9 positions match TRBD1. This CDR3 has 15 residues. The germline gives CDR1 MNHEY, CDR2 SVGEGT. The V gene end was trimmed by 4 bases and the J gene end by 6 bases; junction bases not matched to a gene: 6. The DNA for the CDR3 is TGTGCCAGCAGTTCGGGACAGGGCGGGGATGAAAAACTGTTTTTT. This gives the protein CASSSGQGGDEKLFF.

The chain recombines TRBV29-1 with TRBJ2-5; TRBD1 might be the D (6 bases). Germline V gene sequence: CDR1 SQVTM, CDR2 ANQGSEA. This CDR3 spans 13 amino acids. Trimming shortened V by 6 bases and J by 3 bases, and 14 bases separated the two germline ends. The CDR3 region has the DNA TGCAGCGTCGCCGGGACAAAAGAAGAGACCCAGTACTTC. Its translation is CSVAGTKEETQYF.

The chain has TRBV24-1 and TRBJ2-1; D might be TRBD2 (6 bases). V was trimmed by 2 bases and J by 8 bases, leaving 12 bases between them. Germline V lookup: CDR1 KGHDR, CDR2 SFDVKD. The CDR3 sequence is 14 residues long. This chain's CDR3 is CATSDSGTHDEQFF. The CDR3 coding sequence is TGTGCCACCAGTGATTCCGGGACTCACGATGAGCAGTTCTTC.

V is TRBV7-9 and J is TRBJ2-7; 7 bases are shared with TRBD2. The germline V gene encodes CDR1 SEHNR and CDR2 FQNEAQ (reference sequence). V trimming: 1 base; J trimming: 3 bases; junction bases outside the gene matches: 12. The CDR3 has 17 residues. The CDR3 sequence is CASSLVVASGNLYEQYF. The DNA for the CDR3 is TGTGCCAGCAGCTTAGTTGTTGCCAGCGGGAACCTCTACGAGCAGTACTTC.

This clone appeared a few times. J is TRBJ2-2 and V is TRBV7-9, with D perhaps matching TRBD1 (6 bases). The V and J ends lost 1 base and 2 bases respectively, with 11 bases between them. The length of the CDR3 is 16 residues. Germline V gene data show CDR1 as SEHNR and CDR2 as FQNEAQ (reference sequence). CDR3 in DNA: TGTGCCAGCAGCTTAGAGACAGGCTTCAACACCGGGGAGCTGTTTTTT. Translating it yields CASSLETGFNTGELFF.

The V and J genes are TRBV7-8 and TRBJ2-7, with 10 bases lining up with TRBD1. The V gene's germline CDR1 is SGHVS and CDR2 FQNEAQ. Unmatched junction bases numbered 3, after V lost 1 base and J lost 6 bases. The CDR3 has 14 amino acids. DNA of the CDR3: TGTGCCAGCAGCTTAGGGGGACAGGGGAGCGAGCAGTACTTC. Translation: CASSLGGQGSEQYF.

The chain is built from TRBV24-1 and TRBJ2-4; tentatively, D is TRBD1 (5 bases). This CDR3 spans 15 amino acids. The V end lost 0 bases, the J end lost 9 bases, and 14 bases lay between the germline ends. Germline V CDR1 and CDR2: KGHDR, SFDVKD. CDR3 amino acids: CATSDLFRACIIQYF. CDR3 bases: TGTGCCACCAGTGATTTGTTCAGGGCTTGTATCATTCAGTACTTC.

V gene TRBV6-5 combines with J gene TRBJ2-1, with a weak D call TRBD2 (6 bases). This CDR3 has 15 residues. In germline, CDR1 is MNHEY, CDR2 SVGAGI. V gave up 5 bases and J gave up 10 bases, with 21 bases separating them. The CDR3: CASSLQAGGNQEQFF. CDR3 coding DNA: TGTGCCAGCAGTCTTCAAGCGGGCGGAAATCAGGAGCAGTTCTTC.

This sequence joins TRBV9 and TRBJ2-5; 8 positions agree with TRBD1. V was clipped by 5 bases and J by 1 base; unmatched bases: 4. Germline assignment: CDR1 SGDLS and CDR2 YYNGEE. The CDR3 totals 14 residues. This CDR3 reads CASSQTGGQETQYF. The CDR3 DNA follows: TGTGCCAGCAGTCAAACAGGGGGCCAAGAGACCCAGTACTTC.